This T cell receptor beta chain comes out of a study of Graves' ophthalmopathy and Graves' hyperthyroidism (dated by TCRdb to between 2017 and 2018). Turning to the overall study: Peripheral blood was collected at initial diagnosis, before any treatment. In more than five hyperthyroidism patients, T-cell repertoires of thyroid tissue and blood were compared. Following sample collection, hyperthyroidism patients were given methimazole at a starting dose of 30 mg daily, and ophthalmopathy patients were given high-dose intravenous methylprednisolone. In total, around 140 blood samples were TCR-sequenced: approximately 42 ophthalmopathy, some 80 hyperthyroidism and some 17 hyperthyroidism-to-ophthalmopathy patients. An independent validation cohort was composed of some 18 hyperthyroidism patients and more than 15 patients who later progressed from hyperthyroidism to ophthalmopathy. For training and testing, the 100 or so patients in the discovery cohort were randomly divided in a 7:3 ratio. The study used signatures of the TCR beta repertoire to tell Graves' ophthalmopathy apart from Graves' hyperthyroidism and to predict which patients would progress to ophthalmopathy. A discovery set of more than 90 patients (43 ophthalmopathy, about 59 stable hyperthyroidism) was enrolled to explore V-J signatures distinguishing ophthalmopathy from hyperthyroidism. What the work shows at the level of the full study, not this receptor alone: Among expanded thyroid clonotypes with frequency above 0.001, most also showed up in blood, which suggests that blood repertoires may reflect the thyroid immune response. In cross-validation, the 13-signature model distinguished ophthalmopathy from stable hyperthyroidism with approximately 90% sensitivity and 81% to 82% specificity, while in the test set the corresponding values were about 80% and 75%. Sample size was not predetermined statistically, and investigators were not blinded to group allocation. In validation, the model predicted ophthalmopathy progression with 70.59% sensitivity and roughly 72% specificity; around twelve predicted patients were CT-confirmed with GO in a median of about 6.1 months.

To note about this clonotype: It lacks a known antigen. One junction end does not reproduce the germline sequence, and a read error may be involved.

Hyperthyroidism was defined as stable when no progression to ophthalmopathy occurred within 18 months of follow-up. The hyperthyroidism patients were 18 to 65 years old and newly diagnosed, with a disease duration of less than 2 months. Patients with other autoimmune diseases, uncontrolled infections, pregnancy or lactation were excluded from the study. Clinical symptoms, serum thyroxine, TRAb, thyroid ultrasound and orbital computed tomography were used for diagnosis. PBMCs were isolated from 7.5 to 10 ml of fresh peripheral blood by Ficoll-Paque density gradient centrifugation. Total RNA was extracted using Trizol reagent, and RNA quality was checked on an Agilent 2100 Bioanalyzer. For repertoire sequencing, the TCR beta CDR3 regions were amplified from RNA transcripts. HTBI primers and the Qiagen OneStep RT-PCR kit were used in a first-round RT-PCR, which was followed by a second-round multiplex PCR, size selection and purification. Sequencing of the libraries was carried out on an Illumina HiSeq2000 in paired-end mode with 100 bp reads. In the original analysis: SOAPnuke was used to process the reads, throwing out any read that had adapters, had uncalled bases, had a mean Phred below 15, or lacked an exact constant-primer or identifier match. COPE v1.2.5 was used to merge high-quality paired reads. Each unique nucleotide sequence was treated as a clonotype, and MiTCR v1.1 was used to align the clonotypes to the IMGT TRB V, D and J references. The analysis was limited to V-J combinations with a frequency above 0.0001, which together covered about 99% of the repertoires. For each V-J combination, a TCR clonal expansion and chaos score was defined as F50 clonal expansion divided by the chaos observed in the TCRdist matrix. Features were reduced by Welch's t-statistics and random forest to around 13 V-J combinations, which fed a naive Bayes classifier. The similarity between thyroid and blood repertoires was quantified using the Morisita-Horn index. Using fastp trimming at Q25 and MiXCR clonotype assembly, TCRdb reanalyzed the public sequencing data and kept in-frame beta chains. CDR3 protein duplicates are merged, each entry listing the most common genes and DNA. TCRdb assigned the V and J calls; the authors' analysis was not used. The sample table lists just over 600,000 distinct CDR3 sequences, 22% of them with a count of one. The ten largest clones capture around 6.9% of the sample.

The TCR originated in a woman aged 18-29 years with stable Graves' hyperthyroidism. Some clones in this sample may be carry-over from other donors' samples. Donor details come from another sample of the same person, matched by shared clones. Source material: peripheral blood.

The DNA reads TGCGCTAGCAGCCAAGAGGGCCGGACTATTACGTACGACTATGGCTACAGCTTC. This translates into CASSQEGRTITYDYGYSF. The chain is made from TRBV4-1 and TRBJ1-2; a confident D gene designation cannot be given. Sequences MGHRA (CDR1) and YSYEKL (CDR2) are obtained from the germline V gene. CDR3 length: 18 amino acids, cysteine to phenylalanine. Only the CDR3 DNA is retained, 54 bases long and in frame from the first base.